The 6 T cell receptor beta chains reported below all come from one sample, sequenced in a study of cytomegalovirus exposure and HLA in healthy donors. The study ran its PCR with 60 Vbeta and 13 Jbeta primers. Using immunoSEQ multiplex PCR, the repertoire was profiled, and TCRdb retains in-frame clones only, with some absent. The table includes about 130,000 clones, 83% detected once. The sequenced sample consisted of PBMCs. The source is a man aged 40-49 years in good health and CMV-seronegative.

The chain recombines TRBV6-5 with TRBJ1-2, with a weak D call TRBD1 (5 bases). CDR3 length: 13 amino acids. Germline V CDR1 and CDR2: MNHEY, SVGAGI. Trimming took 6 bases from V and 8 from J, leaving 16 bases between them. CDR3 sequence: CASSPGRLEGYTF. In nucleotides, the CDR3 is TGTGCCAGCAGCCCAGGGAGGCTGGAGGGCTACACCTTC.

The J gene is TRBJ2-7, the V gene TRBV28; D perhaps matches TRBD2 (6 bases). CDR1 is MDHEN, CDR2 SYDVKM, per germline. The germline V and J ends were trimmed by 6 bases and 2 bases, with 8 bases remaining between them. This CDR3 is built from 12 residues. The CDR3 sequence: CASRTRAYEQYF. CDR3 bases: TGTGCCAGCAGGACTAGGGCCTACGAGCAGTACTTC.

The chain links TRBV13 to TRBJ2-5, with 8 bases identical to TRBD1. The tail of the sequence fits TRBJ2-7 better, so the J call may be wrong. The CDR3 runs 16 residues. Germline assignment: CDR1 PRHDT and CDR2 FYEKMQ (reference sequence). The CDR3 sequence: CASSLPGQGHPYEQYF. CDR3 nucleotides: TGTGCCAGCAGCCTACCTGGACAGGGCCATCCCTACGAGCAGTACTTC.

The V call is TRBV10-3, the J call TRBJ1-4; TRBD1 matches at 8 bases. CDR1 and CDR2 (germline): ENHRY, SYGVKD. This CDR3 contains 14 residues. With V trimmed by 6 bases and J by 7 bases, 7 bases remained unmatched. The chain's CDR3 is CAIRAGGEGEKLFF. In DNA, the CDR3 is TGTGCCATCAGAGCAGGGGGCGAGGGTGAAAAACTGTTTTTT.

V is TRBV14 and J is TRBJ2-7; D not certain. The CDR3 totals 12 residues. CDR1 is SGHDN and CDR2 is FVKESK in the germline V gene. Trimming left V 3 bases short and J 9 bases short, with 12 bases between. The DNA for the CDR3 is TGTGCCAGCAGCCAGCTTCCGTTCGGGCAGTACTTC. The encoded protein is CASSQLPFGQYF.

The rearrangement links TRBV7-2 to TRBJ2-5, with D perhaps TRBD2 (6 bases). CDR3 length: 15 residues. Germline CDR1 is SGHTA and CDR2 is FQGNSA. V was shortened by 1 base and J by 7 bases, with 16 bases between the two germline ends. CDR3 sequence: CASSLGTPTGGTQYF. Here the CDR3 DNA reads TGTGCCAGCAGCTTAGGGACACCGACCGGGGGGACCCAGTACTTC.